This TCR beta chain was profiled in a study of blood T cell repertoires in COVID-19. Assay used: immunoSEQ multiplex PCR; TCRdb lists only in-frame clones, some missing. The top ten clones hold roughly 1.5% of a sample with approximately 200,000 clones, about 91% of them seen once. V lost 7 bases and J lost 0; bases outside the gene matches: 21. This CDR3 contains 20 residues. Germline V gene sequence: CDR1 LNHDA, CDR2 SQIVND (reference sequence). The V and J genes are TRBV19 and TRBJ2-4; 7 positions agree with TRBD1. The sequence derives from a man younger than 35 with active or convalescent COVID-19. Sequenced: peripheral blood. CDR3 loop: CASTPTEGTVSSRAKNIQYF. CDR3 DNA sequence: TGTGCCAGTACCCCAACCGAGGGGACAGTCTCATCCAGAGCCAAAAACATTCAGTACTTC.